Below are 21 T cell receptor beta chains sequenced from a single sample in a study of blood T cell repertoires in COVID-19 (dated by TCRdb to between 2020 and 2021). Library preparation was by the immunoSEQ multiplex PCR assay. TCRdb provides this immuneACCESS table in a form limited to in-frame rearrangements. Some clones are lacking; in checked studies, under half of them reflect an unresolved V gene, and why the rest are absent is not known. This sample comprises about 150,000 clones, around 87% of them detected only once. The biggest ten clones account for about an eighth of the sample. The sequencing sample was made of peripheral blood. These receptors came from a man aged 18 to 30 with COVID-19, enrolled during active disease.

The CDR3 loop is CASSSGTGVSYGYTF. CDR3 DNA: TGTGCCAGCAGCTCCGGGACAGGGGTTTCGTATGGCTACACCTTC. This sequence joins TRBV11-2 and TRBJ1-2; the match to TRBD1 covers 10 bases. Germline V gene sequence: CDR1 SGHAT, CDR2 FQNNGV. The trim removed 4 bases at V and 5 bases at J, leaving 7 bases unmatched. This CDR3 region has 15 residues.

The chain links TRBV19 to TRBJ1-5, with 7 positions matching TRBD1. The germline V gene has CDR1 LNHDA and CDR2 SQIVND (reference sequence). With V trimmed by 1 base and J by 0 bases, 12 bases remained unmatched. The CDR3 has 19 residues. The CDR3 coding sequence is TGTGCCAGTAGTATAGCACGAAGGGACAGACTGTATAGCAATCAGCCCCAGCATTTT. The encoded protein is CASSIARRDRLYSNQPQHF.

This CDR3 reads CASNPRGRGQETQYF. The CDR3 DNA is TGTGCCAGTAACCCCCGTGGGAGGGGACAAGAGACCCAGTACTTC. The chain joins TRBV19 to TRBJ2-5, with 7 bases matching TRBD2. The germline V gene has CDR1 LNHDA and CDR2 SQIVND (reference sequence). The CDR3 is 15 amino acids. V shed 7 bases, J shed 2 bases, and the junction held 10 bases outside the gene matches.

V gene TRBV27 combines with J gene TRBJ2-1; 11 bases align to TRBD2. CDR3 length: 14 amino acids. The V gene end was trimmed by 8 bases and the J gene end by 7 bases; junction bases not matched to a gene: 7. From germline, CDR1 is MNHEY and CDR2 SMNVEV (reference sequence). In DNA form, the CDR3 reads TGTGCCAGCGGTTCTAGCGGGAGGTTAAATGAGCAGTTCTTC. Translated, it gives CASGSSGRLNEQFF.

The V gene is TRBV6-5, the J gene TRBJ1-6; D gene unclear. This CDR3 is built from 13 residues. Per the germline V gene, CDR1 is MNHEY and CDR2 is SVGAGI. The chain's CDR3 is CASSPHNNSPLHF. CDR3 sequence (DNA): TGTGCGAGCTCCCCCCACAATAATTCACCCCTCCACTTT.

This clone has only a few counts. The CDR3 reads CASSPTGRDEQYF. Here the CDR3 DNA reads TGTGCCAGCAGTCCAACAGGGAGAGACGAGCAGTACTTC. V gene TRBV28 combines with J gene TRBJ2-7; possible D gene TRBD1, 6 bases. Trimming left V 5 bases short and J 5 bases short, with 13 bases between. The germline CDR1 and CDR2 sequences are MDHEN and SYDVKM. This CDR3 comprises 13 residues.

The rearrangement joins TRBV27 to TRBJ2-7, with D possibly matching TRBD2 (6 bases). Trimming took 0 bases from V and 2 from J, leaving 14 bases between them. Germline CDR1 and CDR2: MNHEY and SMNVEV (reference sequence). The CDR3 totals 16 residues. CDR3 coding DNA: TGTGCCAGCAGTTTATCGCGGGGACTTACTGCCTACGAGCAGTACTTC. Amino acids: CASSLSRGLTAYEQYF.

Only a few counts were recorded for this clone. The J gene is TRBJ1-2, the V gene TRBV30, with D uncertain. Germline CDR1 and CDR2: GTSNPN and SVGIG (reference sequence). Trimming stripped 3 bases from V and 4 bases from J, with 18 bases between. This CDR3 comprises 15 residues. The CDR3 nucleotides are TGTGCCTGGAGCCTAGCCCGACTCAGGAGCTATGGCTACACCTTC. Amino acid sequence: CAWSLARLRSYGYTF. Looking up the rest from reference TRBV30 and TRBJ1-2 gives the full variable domain: SQTIHQWPATLVQPVGSPLSLECTVEGTSNPNLYWYRQAAGRGLQLLFYSVGIGQISSEVPQNLSASRPQDRQFILSSKKLLLSDSGFYLCAWSLARLRSYGYTFGSGTRLTVV.

The chain links TRBV4-2 to TRBJ2-3, with 11 bases lining up with TRBD2. The CDR3 sequence is 18 residues long. Germline lookup yields CDR1 LGHNA and CDR2 YNFKEQ. Losses at the gene ends were 0 bases for V and 3 bases for J; bases not matched to a gene: 8. The CDR3 DNA reads TGTGCCAGCAGCCAAGACCCCATAGCGGGAGGGGGGACAGATACGCAGTATTTT. This encodes CASSQDPIAGGGTDTQYF.

The chain links TRBV10-3 to TRBJ2-1; tentatively, D is TRBD2 (6 bases). Trimming cost V 2 bases and J 9 bases, with 17 bases left between them. CDR1 and CDR2 (germline): ENHRY, SYGVKD. This CDR3 region has 15 residues. This CDR3 reads CAISEQLSLGGEQFF. In DNA form, the CDR3 reads TGTGCCATCAGTGAGCAACTGTCGCTGGGAGGTGAGCAGTTCTTC.

The chain joins TRBV6-2 or TRBV6-3 to TRBJ1-5; 10 bases match TRBD1. The CDR3 extends over 16 amino acids. The germline V gene has CDR1 MNHEY and CDR2 SVGEGT. V lost 5 bases to trimming and J lost 5 bases; unmatched junction nucleotides: 9. The CDR3 spells CASSPRDRGLDQPQHF. CDR3 in DNA: TGTGCCAGCAGTCCCCGGGACAGGGGTTTGGATCAGCCCCAGCATTTT.

The chain uses TRBV19 and TRBJ2-1; tentative D call: TRBD1 (8 bases). This CDR3 has 17 amino acids. From germline, CDR1 is LNHDA and CDR2 SQIVND (reference sequence). V gave up 4 bases and J gave up 4 bases, with 20 bases separating them. The CDR3 sequence: CASSTAGGGSGYNEQFF. The CDR3 DNA sequence: TGTGCCAGTAGTACTGCAGGGGGCGGGAGTGGATACAATGAGCAGTTCTTC. The whole variable domain, filled in from reference TRBV19 and TRBJ2-1, reads DGGITQSPKYLFRKEGQNVTLSCEQNLNHDAMYWYRQDPGQGLRLIYYSQIVNDFQKGDIAEGYSVSREKKESFPLTVTSAQKNPTAFYLCASSTAGGGSGYNEQFFGPGTRLTVL.

The chain combines TRBV7-2 with TRBJ2-7; 9 nucleotides agree with TRBD2. V dropped 5 bases and J dropped 7; count of bases not matched to a gene: 12. CDR1 and CDR2 (germline): SGHTA, FQGNSA. The CDR3 extends over 15 amino acids. The CDR3 region has the DNA TGTGCCAGCAGCGTAGGGGCGGGACTAGCTCGGGAGCAGTACTTC. Its protein is CASSVGAGLAREQYF.

The CDR3 region has the DNA TGTGCCAGCACCCTACAGGGTATGAACACTGAAGCTTTCTTT. This codes for CASTLQGMNTEAFF. This chain joins TRBV6-6 and TRBJ1-1; the D gene is possibly TRBD1 (6 bases). Per the germline V gene, CDR1 is MNHNY and CDR2 is SVGAGI (reference sequence). Trimming took off 7 bases at V and 0 bases at J, with 12 bases between the two ends. The CDR3 covers 14 residues.

The rearrangement links TRBV28 to TRBJ2-7; 7 bases are shared with TRBD1. CDR1 is MDHEN, CDR2 SYDVKM, per germline. The CDR3 length is 15 residues. The junction had 6 bases not matched to a gene; V was cut back by 3 bases and J by 1 base. The CDR3 coding sequence is TGTGCCAGCAGTTTGATCCCGGGACAGTCCTACGAGCAGTACTTC. Its translation: CASSLIPGQSYEQYF.

The chain employs TRBV5-1 and TRBJ2-1; 10 bases match TRBD2. This CDR3 is built from 18 residues. The ends lost 0 bases at V and 3 bases at J; junction bases unmatched: 9. Germline CDR1 is SGHRS and CDR2 is YFSETQ. In DNA form, the CDR3 reads TGCGCCAGCAGCTTGGCAGCGGGAGGGCTTCGAGGCTACAATGAGCAGTTCTTC. It translates to CASSLAAGGLRGYNEQFF.

J is TRBJ2-6 and V is TRBV23-1; 9 bases fit TRBD2. TRBV23-1 is sorted into the ORF group, with uncertain function. This CDR3 contains 19 residues. The V segment lost 2 bases and the J segment 0 bases; nucleotides outside the gene matches: 8. For the CDR3, the DNA is TGCGCCAGCAGTCAACCCGGGACTAGCTCTTCCTCTGGGGCCAACGTCCTGACTTTC. Translation: CASSQPGTSSSSGANVLTF.

The chain joins TRBV5-1 to TRBJ2-2; D not resolved. Trimming took off 0 bases at V and 3 bases at J, with 9 bases between the two ends. The CDR3 is 15 amino acids. Germline V gene lookup returns CDR1 SGHRS and CDR2 YFSETQ. The DNA of the CDR3 is TGCGCCAGCAGCTTGGTCGAGGCCTACACCGGGGAGCTGTTTTTT. Amino acid sequence: CASSLVEAYTGELFF.

This clone was found a few times. The chain employs TRBV5-1 and TRBJ1-1; TRBD1 might be the D (6 bases). This CDR3 is built from 12 residues. Germline lookup yields CDR1 SGHRS and CDR2 YFSETQ. Trimming shortened V by 3 bases and J by 6 bases, and 9 bases separated the two germline ends. The CDR3, as DNA: TGCGCCAGCAGCTCGACAGGAGCTGAAGCTTTCTTT. Its protein is CASSSTGAEAFF.

CDR3 residues: CASSFLAAGMIDTQYF. The CDR3 DNA reads TGTGCCAGCAGTTTCTTGGCAGCGGGAATGATTGATACGCAGTATTTT. The chain combines TRBV28 with TRBJ2-3; 7 positions match TRBD2. CDR3 length: 16 amino acids. V dropped 3 bases and J dropped 6; count of bases not matched to a gene: 12. Germline V gives CDR1 MDHEN, CDR2 SYDVKM.

This rearrangement joins TRBV19 to TRBJ1-2, with D perhaps matching TRBD1 (5 bases). V dropped 6 bases and J dropped 6 bases, with 11 bases sitting between them. This CDR3 region has 12 residues. Germline lookup yields CDR1 LNHDA and CDR2 SQIVND (reference sequence). CDR3 in amino acids: CASRRGGNGYTF. The CDR3 DNA reads as TGTGCCAGTAGGAGGGGAGGCAATGGCTACACCTTC.